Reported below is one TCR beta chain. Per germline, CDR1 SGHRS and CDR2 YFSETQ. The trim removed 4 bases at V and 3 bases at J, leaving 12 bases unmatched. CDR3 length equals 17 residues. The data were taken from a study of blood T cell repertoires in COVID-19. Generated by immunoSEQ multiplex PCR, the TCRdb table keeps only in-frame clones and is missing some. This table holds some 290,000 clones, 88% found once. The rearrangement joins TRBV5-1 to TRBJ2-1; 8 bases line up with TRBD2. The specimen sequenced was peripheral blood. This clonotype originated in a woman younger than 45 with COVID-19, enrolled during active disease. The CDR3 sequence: CASSPSGWAGGYNEQFF. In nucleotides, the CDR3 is TGCGCCAGCAGCCCCTCCGGGTGGGCGGGAGGCTACAATGAGCAGTTCTTC.